This T cell receptor (beta chain) was documented in a study of cytomegalovirus exposure and HLA in healthy donors. Use of 60 Vbeta and 13 Jbeta primers characterized the PCR. Original data processing: Approximately 10 million shared chains were among around 80 million unique TCR beta chains counted in a later analysis. TCRdb's copy holds only in-frame clones and misses some; the assay was immunoSEQ multiplex PCR. For V, J and clone size, that table is used; D and trimming come from the DNA. The repertoire has under 200,000 clones, 80% of them found once; the top ten carry around 2%. This CDR3 contains 14 residues. The trim removed 4 bases at V and 3 bases at J, leaving 4 bases unmatched. In germline, CDR1 is SGHAT, CDR2 FQNNGV. This clone was recorded a few times. Its antigen is still unknown. General observations from the study: Association with HLA alleles at 0.05 false discovery rate was found for 16,951 TCR beta sequences in a later analysis. Sequencing had likely introduced a cluster of highly shared sequence variants as an artifact.

The sample was PBMCs. The V and J genes are TRBV11-2 and TRBJ2-7; 9 nucleotides line up with TRBD1. The receptor's source is a human donor in good health. Written as DNA, the CDR3 is TGTGCCAGCAGCTCTCGGGACAGGGTCTACGAGCAGTACTTC. Translating gives CASSSRDRVYEQYF.